Shown below are 16 T cell receptor beta chains from a single sample sequenced in a study of blood T cell repertoires in COVID-19 (dated by TCRdb to 2018 to 2020). The method was the immunoSEQ multiplex PCR assay. Held by TCRdb, this immuneACCESS table contains in-frame sequences only and omits some clones. Under half of the omission traces to an unresolved V gene where checked; the cause of the rest is unknown. For this sample there are about 190,000 clones; approximately 86% appear just once. The top ten clones comprise about 10% of the sample. The sample taken for sequencing was peripheral blood. Receptors originate from a woman older than 75 with active or convalescent COVID-19.

V usage is TRBV30 and J usage is TRBJ1-3, with D maybe TRBD1 (6 bases). CDR1 is GTSNPN, CDR2 SVGIG, per germline (reference sequence). The CDR3 extends over 14 amino acids. The V end was cut by 3 bases, the J end by 3 bases, with 12 bases between. CDR3 region: CAWRKGGNGNTIYF. The CDR3 nucleotides read TGTGCCTGGAGGAAAGGGGGAAATGGAAACACCATATATTTT.

V usage is TRBV4-1 and J usage is TRBJ1-1; 7 bases are shared with TRBD1. V lost 0 bases to trimming and J lost 6 bases; unmatched junction nucleotides: 10. The length of the CDR3 is 16 residues. CDR1 and CDR2 (germline): MGHRA, YSYEKL. The CDR3: CASSQEYGGRGAEAFF. The DNA of the CDR3 is TGCGCCAGCAGCCAAGAGTATGGGGGCAGGGGGGCTGAAGCTTTCTTT.

The chain recombines TRBV12-5 with TRBJ2-1, with D possibly matching TRBD2 (7 bases). Germline V lookup: CDR1 LGHNT, CDR2 FRNRAP. This CDR3 spans 17 amino acids. The V end was cut by 6 bases, the J end by 6 bases, with 24 bases between. CDR3 DNA sequence: TGTGCTAGTGGCCCCCCCCGCGGGAGAGGGGGACTCAATGAGCAGTTCTTC. Residues: CASGPPRGRGGLNEQFF.

The chain uses TRBV7-2 and TRBJ1-2; TRBD1 might be the D (5 bases). The V gene lost 7 bases and the J gene lost 8 bases, with 14 bases spanning the gap. CDR1 and CDR2 (germline): SGHTA, FQGNSA. This CDR3 is built from 12 residues. CDR3 loop: CASTHRGVGYTF. As DNA, the CDR3 is TGTGCCAGCACCCATAGGGGTGTCGGCTACACCTTC.

This clone was found a few times. This rearrangement joins TRBV6-5 to TRBJ1-3; D is perhaps TRBD1 (5 bases). The CDR3 contains 14 residues. V was trimmed by 3 bases and J by 6 bases, leaving 12 bases between them. CDR1 and CDR2 from the germline V gene are MNHEY and SVGAGI. The DNA of the CDR3 is TGTGCCAGCAGTTATGGGCAGGGAATAAACACCATATATTTT. The encoded protein is CASSYGQGINTIYF.

This clone has just a few counts. The CDR3 sequence: CASSFGTGFYGYTF. The CDR3 DNA reads as TGTGCCAGCAGTTTCGGAACAGGATTCTATGGCTACACCTTC. The chain has TRBV27 and TRBJ1-2; the D gene is possibly TRBD1 (5 bases). The CDR3 is 14 amino acids. CDR1 MNHEY and CDR2 SMNVEV come from the germline V gene (reference sequence). V was shortened by 3 bases and J by 4 bases, with 12 bases between the two germline ends.

The chain recombines TRBV19 with TRBJ1-6, with 9 bases aligning to TRBD1. Per germline, CDR1 LNHDA and CDR2 SQIVND (reference sequence). The junction had 9 bases not matched to a gene; V was cut back by 7 bases and J by 8 bases. This CDR3 comprises 15 residues. The CDR3 sequence is CASKQGANGDSPLHF. The CDR3 nucleotides are TGTGCCAGTAAACAGGGGGCTAATGGTGATTCACCCCTCCACTTT. The variable domain in full, completed from reference TRBV19 and TRBJ1-6, reads DGGITQSPKYLFRKEGQNVTLSCEQNLNHDAMYWYRQDPGQGLRLIYYSQIVNDFQKGDIAEGYSVSREKKESFPLTVTSAQKNPTAFYLCASKQGANGDSPLHFGNGTRLTVT.

This clone was detected only a few times. The rearrangement joins TRBV5-1 to TRBJ2-3; 7 bases are shared with TRBD1. V was clipped by 4 bases and J by 0 bases; unmatched bases: 8. CDR1 is SGHRS, CDR2 YFSETQ, per germline. The CDR3 contains 16 residues. CDR3 sequence (DNA): TGCGCCAGCAGCACCGGGACAGACCGAAGCACAGATACGCAGTATTTT. It codes for CASSTGTDRSTDTQYF.

This rearrangement joins TRBV9 to TRBJ2-3, with D possibly TRBD2 on 6 matching bases. V dropped 8 bases and J dropped 0 bases, with 13 bases sitting between them. The CDR3 is 14 residues long. CDR1 is SGDLS and CDR2 is YYNGEE in the germline V gene. CDR3 protein: CARRPRESTDTQYF. The CDR3 nucleotides are TGTGCCAGACGACCGCGGGAAAGCACAGATACGCAGTATTTT.

J is TRBJ1-2 and V is TRBV28; D might be TRBD1 (6 bases). Germline loops: CDR1 MDHEN, CDR2 SYDVKM. The ends were cut back, 4 bases at V and 8 bases at J, with 20 bases in the middle. The CDR3 extends over 15 amino acids. DNA of the CDR3: TGTGCCAGCAGTTCCCAACCCCCACAGGGAGCAGGCTACACCTTC. Amino acid sequence: CASSSQPPQGAGYTF.

This clone occurred once. The chain employs TRBV5-5 and TRBJ2-2, with TRBD2 matching over 9 bases. Germline-derived CDR1 and CDR2 are SGHKS and YYEKEE (reference sequence). The trim removed 3 bases at V and 6 bases at J, leaving 6 bases unmatched. The CDR3 covers 15 residues. CDR3 nucleotides: TGTGCCAGCAGCTGGACTAGCGTGTTCTCCGGGGAGCTGTTTTTT. Its protein is CASSWTSVFSGELFF.

The chain uses TRBV10-3 and TRBJ1-2; unclear D gene. The germline V gene has CDR1 ENHRY and CDR2 SYGVKD. V lost 3 bases and J 6 bases, leaving 11 bases between the germline ends. This CDR3 is 13 amino acids long. As DNA, the CDR3 is TGTGCCATCAGTGACTCGGGGTACGATGGCTACACCTTC. The encoded protein is CAISDSGYDGYTF.

The chain links TRBV4-2 to TRBJ2-7; TRBD2 might be the D (6 bases). The V gene lost 4 bases and the J gene lost 2 bases, with 18 bases spanning the gap. This CDR3 spans 16 amino acids. Germline V gene data show CDR1 as LGHNA and CDR2 as YNFKEQ. CDR3 amino acids: CASSLLSGTGTYEQYF. The CDR3 DNA sequence: TGTGCCAGCAGCCTTTTGTCCGGGACTGGCACCTACGAGCAGTACTTC.

V and J are TRBV3-1 (or the pseudogene TRBV3-2) and TRBJ1-3; the match to TRBD1 covers 7 bases. The CDR3 runs 13 residues. CDR1 and CDR2 (germline): LGHDT, YNNKEL (reference sequence). With 5 bases clipped from V and 7 bases from J, the junction kept 5 bases outside the gene matches. As DNA, the CDR3 is TGTGCCAGCAGCTACTACAGGGGTAACACCATATATTTT. It yields the protein CASSYYRGNTIYF.

This clone was seen only a few times. The V call is TRBV6-5, the J call TRBJ1-4; 7 bases are shared with TRBD1. Germline V gene sequence: CDR1 MNHEY, CDR2 SVGAGI. This CDR3 is built from 13 residues. With 7 bases clipped from V and 3 bases from J, the junction kept 2 bases outside the gene matches. CDR3 protein: CASIGQANEKLFF. Here the CDR3 DNA reads TGTGCCAGCATTGGACAGGCTAATGAAAAACTGTTTTTT.

The chain couples TRBV5-6 to TRBJ2-3; no definite D call. CDR1 and CDR2 (germline): SGHDT, YYEEEE. Trimming stripped 3 bases from V and 1 base from J, with 6 bases between. The CDR3 is 13 residues long. In nucleotides, the CDR3 is TGTGCCAGCAGCTGGAGTGGCACAGATACGCAGTATTTT. This gives the protein CASSWSGTDTQYF.